One sample yielded the 29 T cell receptor beta chains listed below, sequenced in a study of cytomegalovirus exposure and HLA in healthy donors. The repertoire was sequenced with immunoSEQ multiplex PCR; TCRdb's copy has only in-frame clones and lacks some. The sample lists approximately 150,000 clones; around 84% were seen once. The sequenced sample was PBMCs. These receptors were taken from a man in his late teens or twenties in good health and CMV-seropositive.

The J gene is TRBJ1-1, the V gene TRBV27; weak D call: TRBD1 (5 bases). CDR3 length: 14 residues. Germline V CDR1 and CDR2: MNHEY, SMNVEV (reference sequence). The V and J ends lost 3 bases and 1 base respectively, with 9 bases between them. This CDR3 is CASSLRRANTEAFF. The CDR3 DNA sequence: TGTGCCAGCAGTTTGCGCAGGGCGAACACTGAAGCTTTCTTT.

The chain has TRBV7-6 and TRBJ2-3; a weak D match, TRBD2 (5 bases). This CDR3 spans 14 amino acids. The germline CDR1 and CDR2 sequences are SGHVS and FNYEAQ. V lost 3 bases to trimming and J lost 2 bases, with 9 bases between them. The CDR3 loop reads CASSFGGLTDTQYF. CDR3 in DNA: TGTGCCAGCAGCTTCGGCGGGCTCACAGATACGCAGTATTTT.

The CDR3 reads CASSSDDSTNYGYTF. The CDR3 nucleotides are TGTGCCAGCAGTTCTGACGACAGCACTAACTATGGCTACACCTTC. This chain links TRBV6-5 with TRBJ1-2, with D tentatively TRBD1 (5 bases). The ends were cut back, 4 bases at V and 0 bases at J, with 12 bases in the middle. There are 15 residues in the CDR3. Germline-derived CDR1 and CDR2 are MNHEY and SVGAGI.

This clone has more than one count but fewer than ten. The rearrangement joins TRBV2 to TRBJ2-7; D is unclear. Germline lookup yields CDR1 SNHLY and CDR2 FYNNEI. The length of the CDR3 is 13 residues. V lost 4 bases and J 6 bases, leaving 13 bases between the germline ends. Written as DNA, the CDR3 is TGTGCCAGCAGTGTGGCAAGGCGGCCCGAGCAGTACTTC. Protein: CASSVARRPEQYF. Using reference TRBV2 and TRBJ2-7 for the parts outside the CDR3, the full variable domain is EPEVTQTPSHQVTQMGQEVILRCVPISNHLYFYWYRQILGQKVEFLVSFYNNEISEKSEIFDDQFSVERPDGSNFTLKIRSTKLEDSAMYFCASSVARRPEQYFGPGTRLTVT.

CDR3 nucleotides: TGTGCCAGCAGCGTAGGCCCACTCCAGTGGAGGTCACCCCTCCACTTT. Residues: CASSVGPLQWRSPLHF. The J gene is TRBJ1-6, the V gene TRBV9; no firm D call. Germline V gene data show CDR1 as SGDLS and CDR2 as YYNGEE. This CDR3 is 16 amino acids long. Trimming left V 0 bases short and J 10 bases short, with 17 bases between.

The chain recombines TRBV27 with TRBJ1-1; 7 nucleotides align to TRBD1. Germline CDR1 and CDR2: MNHEY and SMNVEV (reference sequence). J was trimmed by 0 bases and V by 5 bases; bases with no gene match: 9. CDR3 size: 16 residues. CDR3 DNA: TGTGCCAGCAGTCCTTACAGGGGTCTGATGAACACTGAAGCTTTCTTT. The encoded protein is CASSPYRGLMNTEAFF.

This chain uses TRBV2 with TRBJ2-7; no clear D. Germline assignment: CDR1 SNHLY and CDR2 FYNNEI. The V end was cut by 1 base, the J end by 7 bases, with 8 bases between. This CDR3 spans 12 amino acids. The CDR3 bases are TGTGCCAGCAGTGAAGTGGGCAGGGAGCAGTACTTC. This sequence encodes CASSEVGREQYF.

This clone was detected once. The chain combines TRBV5-4 with TRBJ2-3; TRBD2 agrees at 10 bases. Per germline, CDR1 SGHNT and CDR2 YYREEE (reference sequence). This CDR3 is 19 amino acids long. Germline trimming cut 1 base from V and 0 bases from J; bases unmatched to any gene: 11. CDR3 nucleotide sequence: TGTGCCAGCAGCTTGTCATTAGCGGGGGGTCGAGCTAGCACAGATACGCAGTATTTT. This gives the protein CASSLSLAGGRASTDTQYF.

This chain joins TRBV2 and TRBJ1-5, with D unresolved. Trimming cost V 8 bases and J 4 bases, with 12 bases left between them. The CDR3 covers 13 residues. Per the germline V gene, CDR1 is SNHLY and CDR2 is FYNNEI. The CDR3 bases are TGTGCCAGCCGTAGTAACGGGAATCAGCCCCAGCATTTT. Residues: CASRSNGNQPQHF.

This rearrangement joins TRBV28 to TRBJ2-5; TRBD2 matches 8 bases. The V segment lost 10 bases and the J segment 5 bases; nucleotides outside the gene matches: 9. CDR3 size: 13 residues. Germline V lookup: CDR1 MDHEN, CDR2 SYDVKM. Written as DNA, the CDR3 is TGTGCCACCTCCGGGGGGGACTATGAGACCCAGTACTTC. Protein sequence: CATSGGDYETQYF.

This chain joins TRBV11-2 and TRBJ2-7; D remains unclear. CDR3 length equals 14 residues. Germline V gene lookup returns CDR1 SGHAT and CDR2 FQNNGV. With 6 bases removed from V and 3 bases from J, the gap between germline ends came to 15 bases. CDR3 region: CASSSTAGFYEQYF. The CDR3 bases are TGTGCCAGCAGTTCTACGGCAGGTTTCTACGAGCAGTACTTC.

The chain is built from TRBV21-1 and TRBJ2-7; TRBD1 is the table's D call and was not checked against the DNA. TRBV21-1 is marked as a pseudogene. The CDR3 has 15 amino acids. The CDR3 sequence: CASSSSADSSYEQYF. CDR3 in DNA: TGTGCCAGCAGCTCTTCCGCCGACAGCTCCTACGAGCAGTACTTC.

V is TRBV7-6 and J is TRBJ2-2; TRBD2 agrees at 7 bases. With V trimmed by 5 bases and J by 7 bases, 7 bases remained unmatched. Germline V gene data show CDR1 as SGHVS and CDR2 as FNYEAQ. The length of the CDR3 is 14 residues. The CDR3 spells CASSVSGVGGELFF. CDR3 nucleotide sequence: TGTGCCAGCAGCGTAAGCGGGGTCGGCGGGGAGCTGTTTTTT.

Comment on this clone: This may be a read error, as it is one base from a much larger clone. Other DNA sequences in the sample encode the same CDR3. The V and J genes are TRBV6-5 and TRBJ1-1; TRBD1 might be the D (6 bases). V was trimmed by 3 bases and J by 1 base, leaving 9 bases between them. The CDR3 totals 14 residues. The germline gives CDR1 MNHEY, CDR2 SVGAGI. CDR3 sequence reads: CASSYDRKNTEAFF. The DNA for the CDR3 is TGTGCCAGCAGTTATGACAGGAAGAACACTGAAGCTTTCTTT.

The V gene is TRBV5-1, the J gene TRBJ2-7; perhaps TRBD2 as D (5 bases). Germline V lookup: CDR1 SGHRS, CDR2 YFSETQ. This CDR3 is built from 14 residues. Trimming removed 0 bases at V and 2 bases at J, with 9 bases between. The CDR3 nucleotides are TGCGCCAGCAGCTTGGCCGGGATTCCCTACGAGCAGTACTTC. This gives the protein CASSLAGIPYEQYF.

The chain uses TRBV9 and TRBJ1-2, with no clear D. Germline V lookup: CDR1 SGDLS, CDR2 YYNGEE. V lost 0 bases, J lost 9 bases, and 15 bases lay in between. This CDR3 region has 14 residues. The CDR3 here is CASSVDSSPSSYTF. CDR3 in DNA: TGTGCCAGCAGCGTAGACTCCTCTCCCTCTAGCTACACCTTC.

V usage is TRBV6-5 and J usage is TRBJ2-1; 10 bases are a match to TRBD1. The CDR3 runs to 15 residues. V lost 0 bases to trimming and J lost 8 bases; unmatched junction nucleotides: 4. CDR1 is MNHEY, CDR2 SVGAGI, per germline. Here the CDR3 DNA reads TGTGCCAGCAGTTACTCAGGGGACAGGGGTGATGAGCAGTTCTTC. This translates into CASSYSGDRGDEQFF.

V and J are TRBV6-5 and TRBJ1-2; a weak D match, TRBD1 (6 bases). Trimming removed 5 bases from V and 4 bases from J, with 17 bases in between. The CDR3 is made up of 15 amino acids. Germline V gene data show CDR1 as MNHEY and CDR2 as SVGAGI. Here the CDR3 reads CASSLGGAGTYGYTF. Written as DNA, the CDR3 is TGTGCCAGCAGTCTGGGGGGGGCCGGTACCTATGGCTACACCTTC.

The J gene is TRBJ1-3, the V gene TRBV19; TRBD1 is a possible D gene (6 bases). Trimming left V 6 bases short and J 6 bases short, with 15 bases between. Looked up from germline, CDR1 is LNHDA and CDR2 is SQIVND (reference sequence). The CDR3 has 14 amino acids. CDR3 protein: CASRIRTDVNTIYF. The CDR3 DNA is TGTGCCAGTAGAATACGGACAGACGTAAACACCATATATTTT.

This clone has a handful of counts. V usage is TRBV11-2 and J usage is TRBJ1-1; no clear D. Germline lookup yields CDR1 SGHAT and CDR2 FQNNGV. V lost 4 bases and J 3 bases, leaving 12 bases between the germline ends. The CDR3 spans 14 residues. In DNA, the CDR3 is TGTGCCAGCAGCTCCGAGGCGACGGACACTGAAGCTTTCTTT. Protein: CASSSEATDTEAFF.

CDR3 amino acids: CASSYSFRDTDKEQYF. The DNA of the CDR3 is TGTGCCAGCAGTTACTCATTCCGGGACACCGATAAGGAGCAGTACTTC. V is TRBV6-5 and J is TRBJ2-7; D may be TRBD1 (6 bases). V was shortened by 0 bases and J by 7 bases, with 19 bases between the two germline ends. Per germline, CDR1 MNHEY and CDR2 SVGAGI. The CDR3 has 16 residues.

This clone occurred a few times. V gene TRBV4-1 combines with J gene TRBJ1-2, with D perhaps TRBD1 (5 bases). The CDR3 covers 11 residues. The V and J ends lost 3 bases and 14 bases respectively, with 13 bases between them. Germline V lookup: CDR1 MGHRA, CDR2 YSYEKL. As DNA, the CDR3 is TGCGCCAGCAGCCAGGAGGGGTCTCGTACCTTC. Amino acid sequence: CASSQEGSRTF.

V gene TRBV28 combines with J gene TRBJ2-7, with D possibly TRBD1 on 5 matching bases. CDR1 MDHEN and CDR2 SYDVKM come from the germline V gene. The CDR3 has 12 amino acids. With 5 bases removed from V and 3 bases from J, the gap between germline ends came to 8 bases. The CDR3, as DNA: TGTGCCAGCAGTACAGGAAACTACGAGCAGTACTTC. Encoded protein: CASSTGNYEQYF.

The J gene is TRBJ1-1, the V gene TRBV5-1, with 8 bases matching TRBD1. The V gene's germline CDR1 is SGHRS and CDR2 YFSETQ. J lost 4 bases, V lost 5 bases, and 7 bases had no gene match. This CDR3 contains 14 residues. The CDR3 spells CASSFQGASTEAFF. For the CDR3, the DNA is TGCGCCAGCAGTTTCCAGGGGGCGTCCACTGAAGCTTTCTTT.

The chain is built from TRBV28 and TRBJ2-1; tentatively, D is TRBD2 (6 bases). CDR3 length: 13 amino acids. V lost 6 bases to trimming and J lost 9 bases, with 15 bases between them. Looked up from germline, CDR1 is MDHEN and CDR2 is SYDVKM. CDR3 bases: TGTGCCAGCAGAGCCGGACTATCGGGTGAGCAGTTCTTC. It codes for CASRAGLSGEQFF.

CDR3 in amino acids: CASGMGQGRNNYGYTF. Written as DNA, the CDR3 is TGCGCCAGCGGAATGGGACAGGGGCGGAATAACTATGGCTACACCTTC. V gene TRBV5-1 combines with J gene TRBJ1-2, with 10 bases matching TRBD1. Germline V gene lookup returns CDR1 SGHRS and CDR2 YFSETQ. J lost 1 base, V lost 7 bases, and 10 bases had no gene match. This CDR3 contains 16 residues. The full variable domain, its missing parts supplied by reference TRBV5-1 and TRBJ1-2, is KAGVTQTPRYLIKTRGQQVTLSCSPISGHRSVSWYQQTPGQGLQFLFEYFSETQRNKGNFPGRFSGRQFSNSRSEMNVSTLELGDSALYLCASGMGQGRNNYGYTFGSGTRLTVV.

The rearrangement uses TRBV5-1 and TRBJ1-4; the match to TRBD1 covers 8 bases. The CDR3 covers 14 residues. Germline loops: CDR1 SGHRS, CDR2 YFSETQ. V shed 4 bases and J 5 bases; nucleotides not matched to a gene: 4. The CDR3 here is CASSPRQGNEKLFF. The CDR3 DNA reads TGCGCCAGCAGCCCAAGACAGGGGAATGAAAAACTGTTTTTT.

This rearrangement joins TRBV6-1 to TRBJ2-5, with D tentatively TRBD2 (5 bases). The germline CDR1 and CDR2 sequences are MNHNS and SASEGT. The V end lost 3 bases, the J end lost 1 base, and 12 bases lay between the germline ends. The CDR3 contains 15 residues. CDR3 sequence (DNA): TGTGCCAGCAGTGAGGCGGGTGGCGTCCAAGAGACCCAGTACTTC. Residues: CASSEAGGVQETQYF.

CDR3 DNA: TGCAGCGTTGATTCTTCCAGGGGGCTTGACACTGAAGCTTTCTTT. The encoded protein is CSVDSSRGLDTEAFF. The chain uses TRBV29-1 and TRBJ1-1, with TRBD1 matching 8 bases. After removal of 3 bases from V and 3 bases from J, the junction contained 9 bases not matched to a gene. CDR1 and CDR2 from the germline V gene are SQVTM and ANQGSEA. This CDR3 has 15 amino acids.